This T cell receptor (beta chain) came from a study of memory CD4+ T cells and cytomegalovirus serostatus. Study-wide context: Donors were healthy Belgian adults, 10 or so CMV seropositive and approximately 25 seronegative.

The authors' processing: Out-of-frame sequences were removed, leaving roughly 2.1 million distinct TCRbeta sequences. Sequencing used immunoSEQ multiplex PCR; TCRdb keeps in-frame clones, though not all of them. V, J and clone size are those of that table, while D and trimming were read from the DNA. The data show some 57,000 clones, 65% to 80% seen once. Notes on this clone: Antigen unknown.

The sort gate was single viable CD3+CD4+CD8-CD45RO+ cells for memory CD4+ T cells. Study results and caveats: Each of approximately 70 CMV-associated TCRbeta sequences occurred in one to five individuals. Median bootstrapped AUC for CMV status was approximately 0.94 originally, 0.9 to 0.93 US-trained.

CDR3 length equals 15 residues. Trimming took 2 bases from V and 6 from J; bases not matched to a gene: 12. Germline CDR1 SQVTM, CDR2 ANQGSEA. The sequence derives from an adult in good health and CMV-seronegative. The sequenced sample consisted of memory CD4+ T cells from blood. V and J are TRBV29-1 and TRBJ2-7; 8 bases map to TRBD1. The CDR3 nucleotides are TGCAGCGTTGAAAAGGCGGCAGGGGGCTCGGGCGAGCAGTACTTC. Amino acid sequence: CSVEKAAGGSGEQYF.